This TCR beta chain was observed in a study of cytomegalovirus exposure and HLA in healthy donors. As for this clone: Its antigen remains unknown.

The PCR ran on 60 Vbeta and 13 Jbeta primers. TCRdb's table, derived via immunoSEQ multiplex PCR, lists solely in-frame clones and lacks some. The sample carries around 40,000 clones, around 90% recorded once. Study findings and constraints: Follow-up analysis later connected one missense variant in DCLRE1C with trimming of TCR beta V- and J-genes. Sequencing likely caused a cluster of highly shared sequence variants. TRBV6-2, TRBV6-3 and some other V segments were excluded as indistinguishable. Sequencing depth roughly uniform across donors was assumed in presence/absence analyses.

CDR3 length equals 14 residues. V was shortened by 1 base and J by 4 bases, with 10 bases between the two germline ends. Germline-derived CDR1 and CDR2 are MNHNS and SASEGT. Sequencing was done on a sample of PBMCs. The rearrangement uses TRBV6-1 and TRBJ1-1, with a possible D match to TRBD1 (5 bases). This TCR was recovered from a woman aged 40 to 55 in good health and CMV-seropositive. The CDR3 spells CASSEVGGSTEAFF. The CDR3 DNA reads TGTGCCAGCAGTGAAGTGGGGGGGAGCACTGAAGCTTTCTTT.